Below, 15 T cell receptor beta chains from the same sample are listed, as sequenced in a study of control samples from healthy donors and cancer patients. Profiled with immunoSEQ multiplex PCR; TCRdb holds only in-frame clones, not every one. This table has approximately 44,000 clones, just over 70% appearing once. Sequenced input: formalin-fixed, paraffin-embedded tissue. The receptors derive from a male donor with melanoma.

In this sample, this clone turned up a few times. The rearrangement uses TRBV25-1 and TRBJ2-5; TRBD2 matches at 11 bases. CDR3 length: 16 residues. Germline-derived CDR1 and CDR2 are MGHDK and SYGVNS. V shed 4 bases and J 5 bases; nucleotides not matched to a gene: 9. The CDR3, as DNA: TGTGCCAGCAGTGTTACCGGGACTAGCGGAGGGGAGACCCAGTACTTC. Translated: CASSVTGTSGGETQYF.

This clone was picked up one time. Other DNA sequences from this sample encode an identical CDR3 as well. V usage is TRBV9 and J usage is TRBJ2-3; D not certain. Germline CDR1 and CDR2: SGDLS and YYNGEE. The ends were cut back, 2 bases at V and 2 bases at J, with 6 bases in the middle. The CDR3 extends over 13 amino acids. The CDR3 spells CASSVSITDTQYF. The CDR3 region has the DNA TGTGCCAGCAGCGTTAGCATCACAGATACGCAGTATTTT.

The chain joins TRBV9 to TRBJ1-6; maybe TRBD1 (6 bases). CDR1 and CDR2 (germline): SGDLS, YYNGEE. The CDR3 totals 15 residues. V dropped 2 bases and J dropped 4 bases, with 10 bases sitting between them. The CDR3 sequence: CASSVLGQYNSPLHF. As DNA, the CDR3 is TGTGCCAGCAGCGTCCTAGGACAGTATAATTCACCCCTCCACTTT.

The CDR3 DNA sequence: TGTGCCAGCAGCCAACCTACAGGGGGCAAATACGAGCAGTACTTC. This sequence encodes CASSQPTGGKYEQYF. This chain links TRBV4-2 with TRBJ2-7; the match to TRBD1 covers 9 bases. CDR3 length equals 15 residues. Germline V gene lookup returns CDR1 LGHNA and CDR2 YNFKEQ. V trimming: 2 bases; J trimming: 4 bases; junction bases outside the gene matches: 6.

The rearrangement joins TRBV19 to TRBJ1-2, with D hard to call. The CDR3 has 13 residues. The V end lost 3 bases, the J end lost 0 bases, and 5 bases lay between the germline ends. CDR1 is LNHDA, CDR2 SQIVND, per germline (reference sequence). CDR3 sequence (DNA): TGTGCCAGTAGTATGAATTCTAACTATGGCTACACCTTC. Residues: CASSMNSNYGYTF.

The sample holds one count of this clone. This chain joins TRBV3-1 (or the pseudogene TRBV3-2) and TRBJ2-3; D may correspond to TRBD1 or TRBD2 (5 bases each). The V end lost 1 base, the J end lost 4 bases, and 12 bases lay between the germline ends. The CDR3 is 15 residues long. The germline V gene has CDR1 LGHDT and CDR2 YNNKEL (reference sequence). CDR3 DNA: TGTGCCAGCAGCCAAGGGGGCGGGCTTGCAGATACGCAGTATTTT. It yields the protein CASSQGGGLADTQYF.

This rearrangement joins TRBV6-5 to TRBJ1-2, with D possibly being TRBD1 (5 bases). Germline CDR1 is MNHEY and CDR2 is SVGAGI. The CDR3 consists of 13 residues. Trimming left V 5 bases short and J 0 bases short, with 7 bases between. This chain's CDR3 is CASSRGTNYGYTF. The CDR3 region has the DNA TGTGCCAGCAGTCGGGGCACTAACTATGGCTACACCTTC.

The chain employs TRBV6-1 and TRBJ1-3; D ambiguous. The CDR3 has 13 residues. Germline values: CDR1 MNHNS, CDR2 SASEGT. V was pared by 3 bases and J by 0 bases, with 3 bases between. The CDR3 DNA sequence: TGTGCCAGCAGTGACCCCTCTGGAAACACCATATATTTT. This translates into CASSDPSGNTIYF.

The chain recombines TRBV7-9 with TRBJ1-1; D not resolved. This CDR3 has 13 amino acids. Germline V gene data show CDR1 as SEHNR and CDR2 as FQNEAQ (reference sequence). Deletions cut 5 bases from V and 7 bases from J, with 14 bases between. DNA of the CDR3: TGTGCCAGCAGCGCCAATTTTCCGTTTGAAGCTTTCTTT. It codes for CASSANFPFEAFF.

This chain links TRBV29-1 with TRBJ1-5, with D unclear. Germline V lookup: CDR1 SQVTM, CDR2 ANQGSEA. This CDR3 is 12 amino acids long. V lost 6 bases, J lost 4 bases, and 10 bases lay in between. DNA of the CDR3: TGCAGCGTCGGACGGAAAAATCAGCCCCAGCATTTT. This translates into CSVGRKNQPQHF.

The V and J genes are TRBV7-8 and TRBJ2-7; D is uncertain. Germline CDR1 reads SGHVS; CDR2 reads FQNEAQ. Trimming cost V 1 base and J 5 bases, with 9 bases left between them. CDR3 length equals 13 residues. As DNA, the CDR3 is TGTGCCAGCAGCTTAGGACCCGCAGACGAGCAGTACTTC. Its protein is CASSLGPADEQYF.

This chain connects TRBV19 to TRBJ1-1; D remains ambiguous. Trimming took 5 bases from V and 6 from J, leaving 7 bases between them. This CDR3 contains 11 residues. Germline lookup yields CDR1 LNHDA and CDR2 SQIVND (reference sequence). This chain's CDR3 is CASSRRSEAFF. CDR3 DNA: TGTGCCAGTAGTCGGCGGTCTGAAGCTTTCTTT.

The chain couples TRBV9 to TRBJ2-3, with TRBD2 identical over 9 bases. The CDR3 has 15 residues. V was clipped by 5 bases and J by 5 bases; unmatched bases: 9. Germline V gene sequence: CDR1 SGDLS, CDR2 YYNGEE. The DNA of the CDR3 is TGTGCCAGCAGACCCGGGACTAGCCTGGGAGATACGCAGTATTTT. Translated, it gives CASRPGTSLGDTQYF.

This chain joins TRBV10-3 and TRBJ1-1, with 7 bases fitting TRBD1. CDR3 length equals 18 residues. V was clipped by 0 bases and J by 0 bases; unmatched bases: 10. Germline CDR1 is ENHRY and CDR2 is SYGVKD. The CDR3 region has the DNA TGTGCCATCAGTGAGTCTAGGGGGCCCCCTTTAATGAACACTGAAGCTTTCTTT. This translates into CAISESRGPPLMNTEAFF.

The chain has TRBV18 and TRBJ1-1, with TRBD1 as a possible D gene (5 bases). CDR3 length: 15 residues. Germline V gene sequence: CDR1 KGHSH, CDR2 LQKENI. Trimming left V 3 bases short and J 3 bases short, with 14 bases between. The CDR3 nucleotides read TGTGCCAGCTCACCGGGGCTTGGAGCCGACACTGAAGCTTTCTTT. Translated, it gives CASSPGLGADTEAFF.